This T cell receptor (beta chain) comes out of a study of blood T cell repertoires in COVID-19. For the study at large: From the United States, Italy and Spain came samples of acute and convalescent COVID-19.

Participants were aged about 18 to 89 years from around 26 US areas. Clones were sequenced by immunoSEQ multiplex PCR, and TCRdb holds only the in-frame ones, with some missing. Of about 200,000 clones in the sample, around 86% are singletons; the top ten hold about 8.9%. The material sequenced was PBMCs or T cells enriched from blood (not recorded which). This TCR was sampled from a woman between 45 and 65 years old with acute COVID-19.

The DNA for the CDR3 is TGTGCCAGCAGCCCCGGTGGTTGGCGGGGGGGCCCCTACGAGCAGTACTTC. Amino acid sequence: CASSPGGWRGGPYEQYF. The rearrangement links TRBV5-4 to TRBJ2-7, with 9 bases identical to TRBD2. The V gene's germline CDR1 is SGHNT and CDR2 YYREEE (reference sequence). The CDR3 has 17 amino acids. J lost 2 bases, V lost 4 bases, and 13 bases had no gene match.